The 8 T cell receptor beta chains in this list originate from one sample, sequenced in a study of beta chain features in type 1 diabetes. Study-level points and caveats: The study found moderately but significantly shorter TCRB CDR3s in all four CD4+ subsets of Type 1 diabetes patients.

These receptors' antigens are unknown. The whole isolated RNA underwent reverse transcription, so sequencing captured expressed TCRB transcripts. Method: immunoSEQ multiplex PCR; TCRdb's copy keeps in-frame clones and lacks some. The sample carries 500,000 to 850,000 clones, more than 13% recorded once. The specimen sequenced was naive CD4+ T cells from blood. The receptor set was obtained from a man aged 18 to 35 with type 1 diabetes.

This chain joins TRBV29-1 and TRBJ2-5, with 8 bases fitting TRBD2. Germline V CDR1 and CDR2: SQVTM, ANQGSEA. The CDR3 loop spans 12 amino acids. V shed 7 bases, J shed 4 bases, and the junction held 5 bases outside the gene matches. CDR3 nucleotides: TGCAGCGCCCGGGGGGGGGCAGAGACCCAGTACTTC. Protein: CSARGGAETQYF. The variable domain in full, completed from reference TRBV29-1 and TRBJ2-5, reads SAVISQKPSRDICQRGTSLTIQCQVDSQVTMMFWYRQQPGQSLTLIATANQGSEATYESGFVIDKFPISRPNLTFSTLTVSNMSPEDSSIYLCSARGGAETQYFGPGTRLLVL.

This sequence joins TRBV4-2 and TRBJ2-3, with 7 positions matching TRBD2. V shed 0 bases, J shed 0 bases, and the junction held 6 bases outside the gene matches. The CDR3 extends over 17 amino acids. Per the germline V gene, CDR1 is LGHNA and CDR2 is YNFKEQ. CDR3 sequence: CASSQDQAGYSTDTQYF. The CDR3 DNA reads TGTGCCAGCAGCCAAGATCAAGCGGGGTATAGCACAGATACGCAGTATTTT.

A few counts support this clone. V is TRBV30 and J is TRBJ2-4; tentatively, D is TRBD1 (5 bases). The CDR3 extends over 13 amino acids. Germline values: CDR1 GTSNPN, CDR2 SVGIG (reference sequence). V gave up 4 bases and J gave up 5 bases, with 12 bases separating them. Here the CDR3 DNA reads TGTGCCTGGACCAGGGATGTCCAAAACATTCAGTACTTC. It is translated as CAWTRDVQNIQYF.

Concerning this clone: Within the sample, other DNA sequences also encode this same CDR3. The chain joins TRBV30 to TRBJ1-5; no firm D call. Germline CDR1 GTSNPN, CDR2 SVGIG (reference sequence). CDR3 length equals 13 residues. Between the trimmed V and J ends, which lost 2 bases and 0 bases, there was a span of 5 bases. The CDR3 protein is CAWSPGSNQPQHF. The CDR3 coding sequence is TGTGCCTGGAGTCCCGGTAGCAATCAGCCCCAGCATTTT.

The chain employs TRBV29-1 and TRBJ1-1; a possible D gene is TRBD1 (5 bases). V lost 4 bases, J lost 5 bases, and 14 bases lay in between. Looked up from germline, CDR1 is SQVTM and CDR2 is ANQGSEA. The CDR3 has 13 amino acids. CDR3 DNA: TGCAGCGTTGGGCAGGAGGGACGGACTGAAGCTTTCTTT. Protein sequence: CSVGQEGRTEAFF.

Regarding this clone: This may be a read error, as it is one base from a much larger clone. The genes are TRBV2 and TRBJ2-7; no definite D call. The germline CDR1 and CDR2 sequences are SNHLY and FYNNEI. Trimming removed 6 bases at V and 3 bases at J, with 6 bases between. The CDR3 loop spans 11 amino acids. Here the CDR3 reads CASSQDYEQYF. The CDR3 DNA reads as TGTGCCAGCAGCCAAGACTACGAGCAGTACTTC. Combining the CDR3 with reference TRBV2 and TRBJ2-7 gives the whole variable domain EPEVTQTPSHQVTQMGQEVILRCVPISNHLYFYWYRQILGQKVEFLVSFYNNEISEKSEIFDDQFSVERPDGSNFTLKIRSTKLEDSAMYFCASSQDYEQYFGPGTRLTVT.

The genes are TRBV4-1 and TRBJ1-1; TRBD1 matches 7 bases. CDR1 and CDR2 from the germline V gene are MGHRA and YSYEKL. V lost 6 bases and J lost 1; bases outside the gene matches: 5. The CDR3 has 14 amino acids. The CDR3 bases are TGCGCCAGCAGACACACAGGGGAGAACACTGAAGCTTTCTTT. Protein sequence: CASRHTGENTEAFF.

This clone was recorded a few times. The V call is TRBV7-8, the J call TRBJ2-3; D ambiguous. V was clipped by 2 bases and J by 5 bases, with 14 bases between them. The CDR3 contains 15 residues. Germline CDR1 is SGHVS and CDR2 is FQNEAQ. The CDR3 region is CASSLQADLGDTQYF. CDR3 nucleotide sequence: TGTGCCAGCAGCTTACAGGCAGATTTGGGAGATACGCAGTATTTT.